What follows are 8 T cell receptor beta chains derived from one specimen sequenced in a study of cytomegalovirus exposure and HLA in healthy donors. The PCR contained 60 Vbeta and 13 Jbeta primers. Data came from immunoSEQ multiplex PCR; TCRdb stores just in-frame clones and leaves some out. Of about 130,000 clones listed, approximately 60% are singletons. Sequencing was carried out using PBMCs. Source of these receptors: a human donor in good health.

V usage is TRBV27 and J usage is TRBJ1-5, with D maybe TRBD1 (5 bases). The germline V and J ends were trimmed by 1 base and 2 bases, with 9 bases remaining between them. The CDR3 spans 15 residues. The germline V gene has CDR1 MNHEY and CDR2 SMNVEV (reference sequence). The CDR3 coding sequence is TGTGCCAGCAGTTTATTGGGACTTGGCAATCAGCCCCAGCATTTT. Protein: CASSLLGLGNQPQHF.

The V and J genes are TRBV6-5 and TRBJ2-7; tentatively, D is TRBD2 (6 bases). There are 15 residues in the CDR3. Germline loops: CDR1 MNHEY, CDR2 SVGAGI. V was clipped by 2 bases and J by 3 bases, with 14 bases between them. Written as DNA, the CDR3 is TGTGCCAGCAGTTACCAATCCGGGACTGGCTACGAGCAGTACTTC. Translating gives CASSYQSGTGYEQYF.

There are a few counts of this clone. This sequence joins TRBV28 and TRBJ2-7; TRBD2 is a possible D gene (5 bases). This CDR3 contains 11 residues. V was pared by 4 bases and J by 7 bases, with 8 bases between. The germline V gene encodes CDR1 MDHEN and CDR2 SYDVKM. As DNA, the CDR3 is TGTGCCAGCAGTTCCACTAGGGAGCAGTACTTC. Its protein product is CASSSTREQYF.

This clone came up a few times. The chain joins TRBV2 to TRBJ2-5, with D perhaps TRBD2 (6 bases). Trimming took 4 bases from V and 3 from J, leaving 24 bases between them. CDR3 length: 18 amino acids. CDR1 SNHLY and CDR2 FYNNEI come from the germline V gene. Written as DNA, the CDR3 is TGTGCCAGCAGTGTTGTTAGATCCCCTGGGGGGTTCGAAGAGACCCAGTACTTC. It yields the protein CASSVVRSPGGFEETQYF.

The V and J genes are TRBV9 and TRBJ1-3; tentatively, D is TRBD1 (5 bases). CDR3 length equals 14 residues. Germline V gene data show CDR1 as SGDLS and CDR2 as YYNGEE. V lost 3 bases, J lost 4 bases, and 11 bases lay in between. CDR3 coding DNA: TGTGCCAGCAGCGAGGCAGGGAACGGAAACACCATATATTTT. Protein product: CASSEAGNGNTIYF.

The chain has TRBV5-6 and TRBJ1-4; 9 positions match TRBD1. V gave up 4 bases and J gave up 7 bases; unmatched junction bases: 5. Germline V gene sequence: CDR1 SGHDT, CDR2 YYEEEE. This CDR3 is 14 amino acids long. CDR3: CASSPGQGGEKLFF. CDR3 coding DNA: TGTGCCAGCAGCCCGGGACAGGGAGGTGAAAAACTGTTTTTT. The whole variable domain, remainder taken from reference TRBV5-6 and TRBJ1-4, is DAGVTQSPTHLIKTRGQQVTLRCSPKSGHDTVSWYQQALGQGPQFIFQYYEEEERQRGNFPDRFSGHQFPNYSSELNVNALLLGDSALYLCASSPGQGGEKLFFGSGTQLSVL.

This clone has just a few counts. The V and J genes are TRBV6-5 and TRBJ2-7; D gene unclear. CDR1 is MNHEY and CDR2 is SVGAGI in the germline V gene. V shed 2 bases and J shed 0 bases, with 8 bases lying between them. The CDR3 runs to 14 residues. DNA of the CDR3: TGTGCCAGCAGTTACGGTCAGGCCTCCTACGAGCAGTACTTC. It translates to CASSYGQASYEQYF.

V gene TRBV5-4 combines with J gene TRBJ2-7; a possible D gene is TRBD1 (7 bases). V was shortened by 4 bases and J by 6 bases, with 14 bases between the two germline ends. The CDR3 spans 13 residues. Germline CDR1 and CDR2: SGHNT and YYREEE (reference sequence). Written as DNA, the CDR3 is TGTGCCAGCAGCCCACCCCAGGGGGGCGAGCAGTACTTC. As protein: CASSPPQGGEQYF. Variable domain in full (rest from reference TRBV5-4 and TRBJ2-7): ETGVTQSPTHLIKTRGQQVTLRCSSQSGHNTVSWYQQALGQGPQFIFQYYREEENGRGNFPPRFSGLQFPNYSSELNVNALELDDSALYLCASSPPQGGEQYFGPGTRLTVT.